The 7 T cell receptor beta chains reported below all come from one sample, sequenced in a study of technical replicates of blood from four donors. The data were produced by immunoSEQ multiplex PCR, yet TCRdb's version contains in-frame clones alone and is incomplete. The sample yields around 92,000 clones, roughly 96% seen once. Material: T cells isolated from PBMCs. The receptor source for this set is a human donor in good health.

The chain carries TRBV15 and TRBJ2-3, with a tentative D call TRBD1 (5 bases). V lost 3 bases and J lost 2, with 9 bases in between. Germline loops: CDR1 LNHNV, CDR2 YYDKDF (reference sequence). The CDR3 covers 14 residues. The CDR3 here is CATSRAGFTDTQYF. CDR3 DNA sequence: TGTGCCACCAGCAGGGCAGGGTTCACAGATACGCAGTATTTT.

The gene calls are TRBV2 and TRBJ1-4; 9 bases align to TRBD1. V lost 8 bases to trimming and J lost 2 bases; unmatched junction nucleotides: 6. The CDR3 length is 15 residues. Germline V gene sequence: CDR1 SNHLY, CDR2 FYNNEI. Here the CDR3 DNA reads TGTGCCAGCTCCCGACAGGGGGTGACTAATGAAAAACTGTTTTTT. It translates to CASSRQGVTNEKLFF. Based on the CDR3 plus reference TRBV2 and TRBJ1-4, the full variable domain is EPEVTQTPSHQVTQMGQEVILRCVPISNHLYFYWYRQILGQKVEFLVSFYNNEISEKSEIFDDQFSVERPDGSNFTLKIRSTKLEDSAMYFCASSRQGVTNEKLFFGSGTQLSVL.

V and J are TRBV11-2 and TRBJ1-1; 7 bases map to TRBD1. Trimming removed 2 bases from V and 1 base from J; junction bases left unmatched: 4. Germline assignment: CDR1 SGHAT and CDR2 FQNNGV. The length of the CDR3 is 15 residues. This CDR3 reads CASSLRGGKNTEAFF. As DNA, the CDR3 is TGTGCCAGCAGCTTACGAGGGGGCAAGAACACTGAAGCTTTCTTT.

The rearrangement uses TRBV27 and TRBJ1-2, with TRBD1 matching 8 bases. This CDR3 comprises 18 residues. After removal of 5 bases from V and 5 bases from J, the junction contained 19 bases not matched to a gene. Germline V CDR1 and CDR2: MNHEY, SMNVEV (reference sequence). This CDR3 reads CASSENPRTGRILYGYTF. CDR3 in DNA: TGTGCCAGCAGTGAAAACCCCCGGACAGGGCGGATTCTATATGGCTACACCTTC.

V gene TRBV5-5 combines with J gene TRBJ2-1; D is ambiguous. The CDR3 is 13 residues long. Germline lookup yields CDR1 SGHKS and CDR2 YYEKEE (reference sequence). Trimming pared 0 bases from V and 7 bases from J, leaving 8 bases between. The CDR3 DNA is TGTGCCAGCAGCTTGGGCAGGATGAATGAGCAGTTCTTC. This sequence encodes CASSLGRMNEQFF.

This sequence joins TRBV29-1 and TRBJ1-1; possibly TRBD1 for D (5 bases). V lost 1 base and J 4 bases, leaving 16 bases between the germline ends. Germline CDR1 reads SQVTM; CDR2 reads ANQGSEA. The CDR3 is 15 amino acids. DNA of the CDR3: TGCAGCGTTGAAGTGCGGGGCCTACCGAGCACTGAAGCTTTCTTT. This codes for CSVEVRGLPSTEAFF. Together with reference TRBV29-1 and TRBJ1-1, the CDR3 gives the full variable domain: SAVISQKPSRDICQRGTSLTIQCQVDSQVTMMFWYRQQPGQSLTLIATANQGSEATYESGFVIDKFPISRPNLTFSTLTVSNMSPEDSSIYLCSVEVRGLPSTEAFFGQGTRLTVV.

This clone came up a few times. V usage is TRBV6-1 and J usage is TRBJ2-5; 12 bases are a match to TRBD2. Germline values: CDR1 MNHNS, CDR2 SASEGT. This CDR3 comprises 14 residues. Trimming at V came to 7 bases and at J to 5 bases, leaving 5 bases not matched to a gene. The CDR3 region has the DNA TGTGCCAGCATATTCGGGACTAGCGGGGAGACCCAGTACTTC. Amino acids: CASIFGTSGETQYF.